This T cell receptor beta chain was documented in a study of PD-1 blockade in classical Hodgkin lymphoma. Notes on the study in general: TCR diversity at baseline was reported to be reduced in newly diagnosed patients relative to healthy donors. Those achieving complete response showed baseline diversity like newly diagnosed patients. The CD4+ diversity rise by C4D1 was clearest in complete responders.

In every patient, relapse followed autologous stem cell transplantation, while exposure to brentuximab vedotin differed. Classification of best responses gave complete response, partial response or progressive disease. The CDR3 spans 14 residues. Germline CDR1 reads KGHSH; CDR2 reads LQKENI. The germline V and J ends were trimmed by 6 bases and 0 bases, with 9 bases remaining between them. Remarks on this clone: Its specificity is not known.

Libraries were prepared by immunoSEQ multiplex PCR; TCRdb keeps only in-frame clonotypes and omits some of them. The sample yields 90,000 to 100,000 clones, roughly 89% seen once. The receptor was isolated from a human donor with classical Hodgkin lymphoma. The source material was peripheral blood mononuclear cells (PBMCs), sampled before the second cycle of nivolumab. The rearrangement uses TRBV18 and TRBJ1-5; D is uncertain. The CDR3 reads CASSRIDSNQPQHF. The DNA for the CDR3 is TGTGCCAGCTCGAGGATAGATAGCAATCAGCCCCAGCATTTT.